This T cell receptor beta chain originates from a study of T cells after yellow fever vaccination. This clonotype was seen more than once but under ten times. TCRdb recomputed calls from the 5' RACE reads with MiXCR, one row per CDR3 protein. The repertoire holds more than 300,000 distinct CDR3 sequences, roughly a tenth seen once, with 2.5% to 4% in the top ten. The sequences come from CD4+ T cells sorted from PBMCs, collected 45 days after the yellow fever booster vaccination. The sequence came from a man between 18 and 35 years old who received the YFV17D yellow fever vaccine.

The CDR3: CASSPGGPRGARNEQFF. CDR3 DNA sequence: TGTGCCAGCAGCCCGGGGGGTCCCCGGGGTGCCCGCAATGAGCAGTTCTTC. The chain recombines TRBV5-4 with TRBJ2-1; 7 bases map to TRBD2. CDR1 is SGHNT and CDR2 is YYREEE in the germline V gene (reference sequence). V lost 4 bases and J lost 6; bases outside the gene matches: 16. This CDR3 comprises 17 residues.